The 16 T cell receptor beta chains in this list originate from one sample, sequenced in a study of T-cell memory formation after mild COVID-19. TCRdb ran MiXCR on the 5' RACE reads and lists one entry per CDR3 protein. The sample includes about 240,000 distinct CDR3 sequences, more than 8% of them seen just once. Material for sequencing was PBMCs or a T cell subset sorted from them (not recorded which). These receptors were collected from a man between 18 and 29 years old who had mild COVID-19 (a few samples of this study predate the infection). Cell type and time point are not known.

The rearrangement links TRBV5-1 to TRBJ2-1; the match to TRBD2 covers 12 bases. Trimming removed 3 bases from V and 4 bases from J; junction bases left unmatched: 2. Germline V CDR1 and CDR2: SGHRS, YFSETQ. The CDR3 covers 15 residues. The CDR3, as DNA: TGCGCCAGCAGCTCTCTAGCGGGGGGGTACAATGAGCAGTTCTTC. Translating it yields CASSSLAGGYNEQFF. The full variable domain, completed using reference TRBV5-1 and TRBJ2-1, is KAGVTQTPRYLIKTRGQQVTLSCSPISGHRSVSWYQQTPGQGLQFLFEYFSETQRNKGNFPGRFSGRQFSNSRSEMNVSTLELGDSALYLCASSSLAGGYNEQFFGPGTRLTVL.

The CDR3 nucleotides are TGTGCCAGCTCCAGAATGCCGGGGGCGAGAGGGGCCAACGTCCTGACTTTC. It codes for CASSRMPGARGANVLTF. The V and J genes are TRBV6-2 or TRBV6-3 and TRBJ2-6, with D possibly being TRBD1 or TRBD2 (6 bases each). V was trimmed by 8 bases and J by 4 bases, leaving 21 bases between them. Germline CDR1 is MNHEY and CDR2 is SVGEGT. This CDR3 has 17 residues.

This clonotype was counted only a few times. V is TRBV20-1 and J is TRBJ1-1; D might be TRBD1 (5 bases). CDR1 is DFQATT, CDR2 SNEGSKA, per germline (reference sequence). V lost 4 bases, J lost 4 bases, and 13 bases lay in between. This CDR3 has 13 residues. CDR3 nucleotide sequence: TGCAGTGCTAAGCCCAGGGCGGGCACTGAAGCTTTCTTT. Translated, it gives CSAKPRAGTEAFF.

A note on this clonotype: A much larger clone differs from this one at a single base, so this may be a read error. The gene calls are TRBV27 and TRBJ1-2; no reliable D call. The germline V gene encodes CDR1 MNHEY and CDR2 SMNVEV (reference sequence). This CDR3 is built from 12 residues. CDR3 region: CASSDRYYGYAF. Written as DNA, the CDR3 is TGTGCCAGCAGTGACCGCTACTATGGCTACGCCTTC.

This clonotype showed up just a few times. J is TRBJ2-4 and V is TRBV27; no clear D gene. V dropped 10 bases and J dropped 6 bases, with 19 bases sitting between them. This CDR3 region has 14 residues. CDR1 is MNHEY, CDR2 SMNVEV, per germline (reference sequence). CDR3 protein: CATRPPGTLNIQYF. CDR3 bases: TGTGCCACCCGCCCCCCGGGCACTTTAAACATTCAGTACTTC.

The chain is built from TRBV7-8 and TRBJ2-1; D is possibly TRBD1 or TRBD2 (5 bases each). Germline lookup yields CDR1 SGHVS and CDR2 FQNEAQ. The CDR3 loop spans 16 amino acids. V lost 6 bases, J lost 9 bases, and 24 bases lay in between. The DNA for the CDR3 is TGTGCCAGCAGTCCAAAGCCCGGGACCCCTACAATTGAGCAGTTCTTC. It yields the protein CASSPKPGTPTIEQFF.

The V and J genes are TRBV7-8 and TRBJ1-2; no definite D call. V was pared by 1 base and J by 1 base, with 16 bases between. CDR1 SGHVS and CDR2 FQNEAQ come from the germline V gene. The CDR3 has 17 amino acids. CDR3 sequence reads: CASSLVVSPVDNYGYTF. The DNA for the CDR3 is TGTGCCAGCAGCTTAGTCGTGTCCCCGGTCGATAACTATGGCTACACCTTC.

V usage is TRBV7-9 and J usage is TRBJ2-3; TRBD2 matches at 13 bases. CDR1 SEHNR and CDR2 FQNEAQ come from the germline V gene (reference sequence). The CDR3 is made up of 13 amino acids. The J segment lost 9 bases and the V segment lost 5 bases, leaving 2 bases of the junction unmatched. For the CDR3, the DNA is TGTGCCAGCAGCACTAGCGGGGGGGGCACGCAGTATTTT. This gives the protein CASSTSGGGTQYF.

V gene TRBV4-2 combines with J gene TRBJ2-1, with 7 positions matching TRBD2. V trimming: 0 bases; J trimming: 7 bases; junction bases outside the gene matches: 12. The CDR3 loop spans 17 amino acids. Per germline, CDR1 LGHNA and CDR2 YNFKEQ. CDR3 sequence (DNA): TGTGCCAGCAGCCAAGACCCCACGGGGGGAGGTATAAATGAGCAGTTCTTC. It yields the protein CASSQDPTGGGINEQFF.

This clonotype was found a few times. The chain couples TRBV7-2 to TRBJ1-4; no reliable D call. Germline-derived CDR1 and CDR2 are SGHTA and FQGNSA. V was clipped by 6 bases and J by 13 bases, with 21 bases between them. The CDR3 consists of 14 residues. CDR3 DNA sequence: TGTGCCAGCAGGAGACAAGCTTTAATGAAAAGACTGTTTTTT. This encodes CASRRQALMKRLFF.

This clonotype was picked up many times. The gene calls are TRBV10-1 and TRBJ2-3; no clear D gene. Trimming removed 1 base at V and 1 base at J, with 9 bases between. The CDR3 is 15 amino acids. Germline loops: CDR1 WNHNN, CDR2 SYGVQD (reference sequence). The CDR3 nucleotides read TGCGCCAGCAGTGAGTATGAAGAGGGCACAGATACGCAGTATTTT. This translates into CASSEYEEGTDTQYF.

The rearrangement uses TRBV4-3 and TRBJ2-2; D is perhaps TRBD2 (5 bases). This CDR3 is built from 14 residues. V was clipped by 0 bases and J by 7 bases, with 9 bases between them. Per germline, CDR1 LGHNA and CDR2 YSLEER. CDR3 bases: TGCGCCAGCAGCCAAGAGGTCGAGGGCGGGGAGCTGTTTTTT. Translation gives CASSQEVEGGELFF.

In this sample, this clonotype turned up many times. The rearrangement uses TRBV20-1 and TRBJ2-3, with TRBD2 matching 9 bases. The ends lost 3 bases at V and 6 bases at J; junction bases unmatched: 7. The CDR3 has 14 residues. Germline CDR1 reads DFQATT; CDR2 reads SNEGSKA (reference sequence). CDR3 protein: CSARRGGVADTQYF. In nucleotides, the CDR3 is TGCAGTGCTAGGCGCGGGGGGGTGGCCGATACGCAGTATTTT.

This clonotype turned up a few times. The rearrangement joins TRBV5-1 to TRBJ1-1; unclear D gene. Per the germline V gene, CDR1 is SGHRS and CDR2 is YFSETQ. Trimming removed 4 bases at V and 5 bases at J, with 12 bases between. CDR3 size: 13 residues. CDR3 amino acids: CASSPTVLTEAFF. As DNA, the CDR3 is TGCGCCAGCAGCCCGACCGTTTTGACTGAAGCTTTCTTT.

The CDR3 region is CASSQDLETGVKDEKLFF. CDR3 DNA: TGCGCCAGCAGCCAAGATCTCGAGACAGGGGTTAAGGATGAAAAACTGTTTTTT. The V and J genes are TRBV4-3 and TRBJ1-4; 8 bases align to TRBD1. This CDR3 has 18 amino acids. Losses at the gene ends were 0 bases for V and 6 bases for J; bases not matched to a gene: 12. Germline loops: CDR1 LGHNA, CDR2 YSLEER.

Only one count was recorded for this clonotype. The V call is TRBV7-2, the J call TRBJ2-2; 7 nucleotides agree with TRBD1. The germline CDR1 and CDR2 sequences are SGHTA and FQGNSA. The CDR3 loop spans 15 amino acids. Losses at the gene ends were 4 bases for V and 3 bases for J; bases not matched to a gene: 5. The CDR3 nucleotides read TGTGCCAGCAGCTACAGGGGAGAGCACACCGGGGAGCTGTTTTTT. Its translation is CASSYRGEHTGELFF.